This TCR beta chain stems from a study of blood T cell repertoires in COVID-19. In the study overall: From T cells, B-cell-depleted T cells, or PBMCs came the material, which was cDNA or gDNA.

This CDR3 has 15 amino acids. V gave up 6 bases and J gave up 0 bases, with 14 bases separating them. Looked up from germline, CDR1 is MNHEY and CDR2 is SVGEGT. The repertoire was sequenced with immunoSEQ multiplex PCR; TCRdb's copy has only in-frame clones and lacks some. The sample yields roughly 700,000 clones, about 90% seen once. This clone was seen a few times. The chain links TRBV6-2 or TRBV6-3 to TRBJ1-1, with D hard to call. This sequence was found in a woman between 18 and 29 years old with acute or convalescent COVID-19. Input material: peripheral blood. CDR3: CASSQTEAMNTEAFF. The DNA of the CDR3 is TGTGCCAGCAGCCAAACAGAAGCCATGAACACTGAAGCTTTCTTT.